This T cell receptor beta chain was sequenced for a study of human T cells and chemical hapten exposure. As for the study in general: Patients' scalps got diphenylcyclopropenone weekly throughout the approximately 24-week study. Findings of the study overall: Significantly more large CDR3 similarity clusters arose among expanded TCRs than among controls.

TCRdb reprocessed the RACE reads via MiXCR and lists one record per CDR3 protein. The sample contains a few hundred thousand distinct CDR3 sequences, about 6% of which appear only once. As for time point: patch test 2, 6 weeks after DPC sensitization. Specified treatment: therapeutic diphenylcyclopropenone sensitization with weekly scalp DPC. Total RNA was extracted from unfractionated whole blood. This clonotype was seen repeatedly, ten times or more. No antigen is known for it. V dropped 1 base and J dropped 0 bases, with 14 bases sitting between them. The CDR3 runs 17 residues. The origin of this receptor is a woman younger than 35 with alopecia areata. Some clones in this sample may be carry-over from other donors' samples. The chain joins TRBV12-3 or TRBV12-4 to TRBJ2-3; tentatively, D is TRBD1 or TRBD2 (6 bases each). The specimen was whole blood, collected in connection with sensitization to the hapten diphenylcyclopropenone (DPC). CDR3 loop: CASSLGLTGGSTDTQYF. CDR3 DNA: TGTGCCAGCAGTTTAGGTTTGACAGGAGGGAGCACAGATACGCAGTATTTT.